This T cell receptor beta chain was sequenced in a study of T-cell reconstitution after alpha-beta-depleted transplantation in children. V lost 4 bases and J 7 bases, leaving 18 bases between the germline ends. The CDR3 is 15 residues long. Germline V gene lookup returns CDR1 SGHRS and CDR2 YFSETQ. There are many counts of this clonotype. TCRbeta library construction was performed incorporating unique molecular identifiers. From the PCR reads, TCRdb called clonotypes with MiXCR, one entry per CDR3 protein. The data contain over 200,000 distinct CDR3 sequences, about 9.5% of them seen just once; the ten biggest clones take up approximately 6.2%.

Sequencing was performed on PBMCs from the stem cell graft donor, taken from the stem cell graft. This rearrangement joins TRBV5-1 to TRBJ2-1, with D possibly being TRBD1 or TRBD2 (5 bases each). The clonotype originates from a human donor who donated a stem cell graft to a child with acute lymphoblastic leukemia. Here the CDR3 reads CASSQGTAGWNEQFF. The CDR3 nucleotides are TGCGCCAGCAGCCAAGGGACGGCTGGTTGGAATGAGCAGTTCTTC.